The 18 T cell receptor beta chains reported below all come from one sample, sequenced in a study of Tregs in tolerant kidney transplant recipients. Here immunoSEQ multiplex PCR was the method, and the copy in TCRdb shows in-frame clones only, minus some. The sample lists about 110,000 clones; around 87% were seen once. The sequencing used CD4+ T cells from blood, collected before the transplant. These receptors all stem from a human donor who received a combined kidney and bone marrow transplant.

The chain combines TRBV27 with TRBJ1-5; D gene unclear. Germline V gives CDR1 MNHEY, CDR2 SMNVEV (reference sequence). Trimming removed 6 bases from V and 7 bases from J, with 13 bases in between. The CDR3 consists of 13 residues. CDR3 bases: TGTGCCAGCAGCGGAATGGGCGTGCAGCCCCAGCATTTT. This sequence encodes CASSGMGVQPQHF.

The chain is built from TRBV11-3 and TRBJ2-7, with no clear D. The germline V and J ends were trimmed by 0 bases and 1 base, with 7 bases remaining between them. The CDR3 has 14 residues. Germline loops: CDR1 SGHNT, CDR2 YENEEA. Here the CDR3 DNA reads TGTGCCAGCAGCTTAGAGGCTAGATCCTACGAGCAGTACTTC. Translating it yields CASSLEARSYEQYF.

The gene calls are TRBV6-5 and TRBJ1-1; 7 nucleotides align to TRBD1. J lost 3 bases, V lost 1 base, and 8 bases had no gene match. The CDR3 sequence is 16 residues long. Germline V CDR1 and CDR2: MNHEY, SVGAGI. CDR3 in amino acids: CASSYLQGIGYTEAFF. CDR3 coding DNA: TGTGCCAGCAGTTACTTACAGGGGATCGGTTACACTGAAGCTTTCTTT.

The rearrangement uses TRBV2 and TRBJ1-5, with D uncertain. Germline CDR1 is SNHLY and CDR2 is FYNNEI. Trimming removed 6 bases at V and 6 bases at J, with 6 bases between. This CDR3 region has 11 residues. As DNA, the CDR3 is TGTGCCAGCAGAAGCGGTCAGCCCCAGCATTTT. It yields the protein CASRSGQPQHF.

The CDR3 protein is CASSLSQGLGGYTF. In DNA form, the CDR3 reads TGCGCCAGCAGCCTCTCTCAGGGTCTGGGAGGCTACACCTTC. V and J are TRBV5-1 and TRBJ1-2, with D maybe TRBD1 (5 bases). This CDR3 contains 14 residues. V lost 4 bases to trimming and J lost 8 bases, with 18 bases between them. Germline values: CDR1 SGHRS, CDR2 YFSETQ.

The V call is TRBV25-1, the J call TRBJ2-3, with 7 bases identical to TRBD1. Germline V gene data show CDR1 as MGHDK and CDR2 as SYGVNS. V shed 6 bases, J shed 4 bases, and the junction held 13 bases outside the gene matches. This CDR3 is built from 16 residues. The CDR3 region has the DNA TGTGCCAGCAGGGTGACTACAGGGGTAAGGCCAGATACGCAGTATTTT. It codes for CASRVTTGVRPDTQYF. Together with reference TRBV25-1 and TRBJ2-3, the CDR3 gives the full variable domain: EADIYQTPRYLVIGTGKKITLECSQTMGHDKMYWYQQDPGMELHLIHYSYGVNSTEKGDLSSESTVSRIRTEHFPLTLESARPSHTSQYLCASRVTTGVRPDTQYFGPGTRLTVL.

The J gene is TRBJ2-7, the V gene TRBV19; TRBD1 aligns across 7 bases. The CDR3 totals 16 residues. J gave up 0 bases and V 4 bases, and 9 bases lay outside the gene matches. CDR1 LNHDA and CDR2 SQIVND come from the germline V gene (reference sequence). CDR3 protein: CASSTGQKPYSYEQYF. The CDR3 DNA reads as TGTGCCAGTAGTACGGGACAGAAACCGTACTCCTACGAGCAGTACTTC.

The rearrangement uses TRBV6-5 and TRBJ2-5; 11 positions match TRBD2. CDR1 is MNHEY and CDR2 is SVGAGI in the germline V gene. V was pared by 7 bases and J by 7 bases, with 11 bases of the junction left unmatched. CDR3 length: 15 residues. CDR3 in amino acids: CASTPPGLAGGTQYF. The CDR3 DNA follows: TGTGCCAGCACTCCCCCGGGGCTAGCGGGAGGGACCCAGTACTTC.

CDR3 bases: TGTGCCAGCAGCCCCAGGCCCAGGGGAGGGGGCACCGGGGAGCTGTTTTTT. This sequence encodes CASSPRPRGGGTGELFF. The chain is built from TRBV7-2 and TRBJ2-2; D is perhaps TRBD2 (7 bases). This CDR3 comprises 17 residues. Germline CDR1 SGHTA, CDR2 FQGNSA. The V end lost 5 bases, the J end lost 4 bases, and 20 bases lay between the germline ends. The complete variable domain, with remaining parts taken from reference TRBV7-2 and TRBJ2-2, reads GAGVSQSPSNKVTEKGKDVELRCDPISGHTALYWYRQSLGQGLEFLIYFQGNSAPDKSGLPSDRFSAERTGGSVSTLTIQRTQQEDSAVYLCASSPRPRGGGTGELFFGEGSRLTVL.

This sequence joins TRBV5-4 and TRBJ2-5, with TRBD1 matching over 7 bases. V lost 0 bases and J lost 4; bases outside the gene matches: 12. This CDR3 has 17 amino acids. The germline gives CDR1 SGHNT, CDR2 YYREEE (reference sequence). CDR3 protein: CASSLEWGTESRETQYF. CDR3 in DNA: TGTGCCAGCAGCTTGGAGTGGGGGACAGAATCGAGAGAGACCCAGTACTTC.

The chain joins TRBV4-1 to TRBJ2-3; TRBD1 agrees at 10 bases. J was trimmed by 2 bases and V by 4 bases; bases with no gene match: 3. In germline, CDR1 is MGHRA, CDR2 YSYEKL. The CDR3 contains 15 residues. CDR3 loop: CASSPGQGNTDTQYF. The CDR3 nucleotides read TGCGCCAGCAGCCCGGGACAGGGGAACACAGATACGCAGTATTTT.

The chain recombines TRBV29-1 with TRBJ2-7; D not certain. V was shortened by 4 bases and J by 0 bases, with 19 bases between the two germline ends. From germline, CDR1 is SQVTM and CDR2 ANQGSEA. This CDR3 contains 16 residues. This CDR3 reads CSVVDMTPTGSYEQYF. DNA for the CDR3: TGCAGCGTTGTGGATATGACCCCGACGGGCTCCTACGAGCAGTACTTC.

The chain joins TRBV10-1 to TRBJ2-3; possibly TRBD2 for D (6 bases). Trimming shortened V by 3 bases and J by 3 bases, and 13 bases separated the two germline ends. This CDR3 spans 15 amino acids. CDR1 is WNHNN and CDR2 is SYGVQD in the germline V gene (reference sequence). The CDR3 here is CASSDGGLITDTQYF. The DNA of the CDR3 is TGCGCCAGCAGTGACGGGGGTCTGATTACAGATACGCAGTATTTT.

The V call is TRBV27, the J call TRBJ1-2; D is uncertain. Between the trimmed V and J ends, which lost 5 bases and 4 bases, there was a span of 14 bases. Germline assignment: CDR1 MNHEY and CDR2 SMNVEV (reference sequence). This CDR3 comprises 14 residues. CDR3 nucleotides: TGTGCCAGCAGTCCAAGAGGAGCTGGCTATGGCTACACCTTC. Its protein is CASSPRGAGYGYTF.

The chain has TRBV2 and TRBJ1-4; D is unresolved. Trimming stripped 5 bases from V and 5 bases from J, with 15 bases between. CDR3 length: 15 amino acids. Germline CDR1 is SNHLY and CDR2 is FYNNEI. The CDR3 region is CASSRQGRFNEKLFF. DNA of the CDR3: TGTGCCAGCAGTAGACAAGGGAGGTTCAATGAAAAACTGTTTTTT. Variable domain in full (rest from reference TRBV2 and TRBJ1-4): EPEVTQTPSHQVTQMGQEVILRCVPISNHLYFYWYRQILGQKVEFLVSFYNNEISEKSEIFDDQFSVERPDGSNFTLKIRSTKLEDSAMYFCASSRQGRFNEKLFFGSGTQLSVL.

The chain employs TRBV2 and TRBJ1-1, with 12 bases lining up with TRBD1. The CDR3 loop spans 17 amino acids. Losses at the gene ends were 5 bases for V and 5 bases for J; bases not matched to a gene: 12. Per the germline V gene, CDR1 is SNHLY and CDR2 is FYNNEI. CDR3 DNA: TGTGCCAGCAGTACCGGGACAGGGGGCCTCCTAAAGACTGAAGCTTTCTTT. The encoded protein is CASSTGTGGLLKTEAFF. Supplemented by reference TRBV2 and TRBJ1-1, the full variable domain reads EPEVTQTPSHQVTQMGQEVILRCVPISNHLYFYWYRQILGQKVEFLVSFYNNEISEKSEIFDDQFSVERPDGSNFTLKIRSTKLEDSAMYFCASSTGTGGLLKTEAFFGQGTRLTVV.

This clone was counted once. An end of the junction differs from the germline gene, which may be a read error. The chain uses TRBV28 and TRBJ2-4; 8 nucleotides match TRBD1. This CDR3 contains 16 residues. Germline values: CDR1 MDHEN, CDR2 SYDVKM. The CDR3 DNA sequence: TGTGCCAGCAGAAGGACAGGGACACTAGCCAAAAACACTCAGTACTTC. This codes for CASRRTGTLAKNTQYF.

This sequence joins TRBV5-1 and TRBJ1-1; D uncertain. The CDR3 contains 14 residues. The germline CDR1 and CDR2 sequences are SGHRS and YFSETQ. Trimming took 7 bases from V and 0 from J, leaving 13 bases between them. The CDR3 nucleotides read TGCGCCAGCCAACCAACCACAATGAACACTGAAGCTTTCTTT. Translating it yields CASQPTTMNTEAFF.